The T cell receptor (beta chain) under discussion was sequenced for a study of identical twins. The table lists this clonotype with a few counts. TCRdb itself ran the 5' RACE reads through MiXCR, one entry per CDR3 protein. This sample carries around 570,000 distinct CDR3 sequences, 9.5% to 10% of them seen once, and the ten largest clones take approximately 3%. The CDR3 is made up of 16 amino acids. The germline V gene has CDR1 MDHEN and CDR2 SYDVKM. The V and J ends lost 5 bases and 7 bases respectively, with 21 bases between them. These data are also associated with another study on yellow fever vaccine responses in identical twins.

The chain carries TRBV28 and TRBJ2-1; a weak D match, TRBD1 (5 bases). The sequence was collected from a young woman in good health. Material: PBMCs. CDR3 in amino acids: CASSPTDSPSWNEQFF. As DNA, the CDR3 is TGTGCCAGCAGTCCCACCGACAGTCCCTCTTGGAATGAGCAGTTCTTC.